This is a list of T cell receptor beta chains from one sample in a study of CD8+CD57+ T cells in acquired aplastic anemia. From the reads, TCRdb called clonotypes with MiXCR, one entry per CDR3 protein. This repertoire shows about 81,000 distinct CDR3 sequences, around 42% found once; its top ten account for approximately 70%. The sequenced sample consisted of sorted CD4+, CD8+, or CD8+CD57+ T cells (not recorded which) from PBMCs. The receptors were gathered from a human donor in good health, serving as a control. Each CDR3 is given with its conserved first and last residue. D genes are given only for firm matches. The listing skips clone size in some rows; elsewhere it reads once, few, many or a size class.

cdr3_aa cdr3_nt j_call clone_size v_call d_call
CASSPGESSSGNTIYF TGTGCCAGCAGCCCCGGCGAGAGTAGCTCTGGAAACACCATATATTTT TRBJ1-3 many TRBV9 -
CASSWLAGGVDEQFF TGTGCCAGCAGCTGGTTAGCGGGGGGGGTCGATGAGCAGTTCTTC TRBJ2-1 once TRBV11-1 TRBD2
CASSRFRGSTGELFF TGCGCCAGCAGCCGGTTCCGTGGTTCCACCGGGGAGCTGTTTTTT TRBJ2-2 - TRBV10-1 -
CASSRDTYEQYF TGCGCCAGCAGTCGGGACACCTACGAGCAGTACTTC TRBJ2-7 few TRBV10-1 -
CASSQETAYNEQFF TGTGCCAGCAGCCAAGAGACGGCCTACAATGAGCAGTTCTTC TRBJ2-1 many TRBV4-2 -
CASSLSGTLGSPLHF TGTGCCAGCAGCTTATCTGGGACATTAGGTTCACCCCTCCACTTT TRBJ1-6 many TRBV11-2 -
CATSEPGLTDTQCF TGTGCCACCAGTGAGCCCGGGCTCACAGATACGCAGTGTTTT TRBJ2-3 - TRBV24-1 -
CSVEDYRAGGRYEQYF TGCAGCGTTGAAGATTACAGGGCAGGGGGAAGGTACGAGCAGTACTTC TRBJ2-7 - TRBV29-1 TRBD1
CSARVSGGAEEQYF TGCAGTGCTAGAGTCTCCGGGGGGGCGGAAGAGCAGTACTTC TRBJ2-7 - TRBV20-1 TRBD2
CASSYVGQGHGYTF TGTGCCAGCAGTTACGTCGGACAGGGTCATGGCTACACCTTC TRBJ1-2 many TRBV6-5 TRBD1
CASSFPSGGAQETQYF TGTGCCAGCAGTTTCCCTAGCGGGGGGGCACAAGAGACCCAGTACTTC TRBJ2-5 few TRBV6-2/TRBV6-3 TRBD2
CASSSGGFSYEQYF TGCGCCAGCAGCTCGGGGGGATTCTCCTACGAGCAGTACTTC TRBJ2-7 many TRBV5-1 TRBD2
CASSPTGQGTNYGYTF TGTGCCAGCAGTCCCACGGGACAGGGGACTAACTATGGCTACACCTTC TRBJ1-2 - TRBV27 TRBD1
CASSWGSGGSYEQYF TGTGCCAGCAGTTGGGGGTCGGGGGGATCCTACGAGCAGTACTTC TRBJ2-7 many TRBV6-5 TRBD2
CASRKTAQQPQHF TGTGCCAGTAGAAAGACAGCACAACAGCCCCAGCATTTT TRBJ1-5 once TRBV19 -
CAWNTGSSYNEQFF TGTGCCTGGAATACAGGGAGCTCCTACAATGAGCAGTTCTTC TRBJ2-1 - TRBV30 -
CSARDRAGGANTEAFF TGCAGTGCTAGAGATAGAGCAGGGGGCGCGAACACTGAAGCTTTCTTT TRBJ1-1 once TRBV20-1 TRBD1
CASSLTGDTGELFF TGTGCCAGCAGTTTAACAGGGGACACCGGGGAGCTGTTTTTC TRBJ2-2 - TRBV27 TRBD1
CASSARLAGEAQETQYF TGTGCCAGCAGCGCTAGACTAGCGGGGGAGGCCCAAGAGACCCAGTACTTC TRBJ2-5 few TRBV9 TRBD2
CASKDGTYNEQFF TGTGCCAGCAAAGACGGGACCTACAATGAGCAGTTCTTC TRBJ2-1 many TRBV7-9 -
CASSLTGEETQYF TGTGCCAGCAGTCTCACAGGGGAAGAGACCCAGTACTTC TRBJ2-5 - TRBV25-1 TRBD1
CASSLTSGSQETQYF TGTGCCAGCAGTCTGACTAGCGGGAGTCAAGAGACCCAGTACTTC TRBJ2-5 many TRBV12-3/TRBV12-4 TRBD2
CATSDSEGVDTIYF TGTGCCACCAGTGATTCCGAGGGGGTTGACACCATATATTTT TRBJ1-3 many TRBV24-1 -
CASSLGAGSSYEQYF TGTGCCAGCAGCTTAGGGGCAGGGAGCTCCTACGAGCAGTACTTC TRBJ2-7 many TRBV13 -
CATSTRGLGTEAFF TGTGCCACCAGCACCAGGGGGCTGGGGACTGAAGCTTTCTTT TRBJ1-1 many TRBV15 TRBD1
CASNNGTEWETQYF TGTGCCAGTAATAATGGGACAGAATGGGAGACCCAGTACTTC TRBJ2-5 once TRBV19 TRBD1
CASSPNSGGRETQYF TGTGCCAGCAGTCCGAATAGCGGGGGTCGAGAGACCCAGTACTTC TRBJ2-5 - TRBV2 TRBD2
CASSAGTQGLDTQYF TGCGCCAGCAGCGCCGGGACACAAGGACTCGATACGCAGTATTTT TRBJ2-3 - TRBV5-1 -
CASSEVGTGLFEQYF TGTGCCAGCAGTGAAGTCGGGACAGGGCTGTTCGAGCAGTACTTC TRBJ2-7 - TRBV2 TRBD1
CSAGGSEGNGYTF TGCAGCGCCGGAGGGTCGGAGGGAAATGGCTACACCTTC TRBJ1-2 - TRBV29-1 -
CASSLYPQPTGAVWNTEAFF TGCGCCAGCAGCTTGTATCCCCAACCTACAGGGGCCGTATGGAACACTGAAGCTTTCTTT TRBJ1-1 - TRBV5-1 TRBD1
CATSDPRTRQSDTQYF TGTGCCACCAGTGATCCCCGGACCAGACAATCGGATACGCAGTATTTT TRBJ2-3 - TRBV24-1 -
CASSLESGGDTQYF TGTGCCAGCAGCTTAGAATCCGGCGGAGATACGCAGTATTTT TRBJ2-3 many TRBV13 -
CASSYGVGRAYNEQFF TGTGCCAGCAGTTACGGTGTCGGGAGGGCCTACAATGAGCAGTTCTTC TRBJ2-1 many TRBV6-2/TRBV6-3 TRBD2
CASSGSMNTEAFF TGTGCCAGCAGTGGGTCCATGAACACTGAAGCTTTCTTT TRBJ1-1 - TRBV2 -
CSGGQSNYGYTF TGCAGCGGGGGACAGTCTAACTATGGCTACACCTTC TRBJ1-2 - TRBV29-1 TRBD1
CASSWRTGLFEQYF TGTGCCAGCAGCTGGCGGACAGGGCTGTTCGAGCAGTACTTC TRBJ2-7 - TRBV5-4 TRBD1
CASSVPFRVAIFLCANYGYTF TGTGCCAGCAGTGTCCCTTTTAGAGTGGCTATATTCTTATGTGCTAACTATGGCTACACCTTC TRBJ1-2 few TRBV25-1 -
CASSESAFVGCNEQFF TGCGCCAGCAGTGAATCAGCATTCGTTGGGTGCAATGAGCAGTTCTTC TRBJ2-1 - TRBV25-1 -
CATSERNQPQHF TGTGCCACCAGCGAACGAAATCAGCCCCAGCATTTT TRBJ1-5 - TRBV24-1 -
CASSPHGGEDNSYEQYF TGCGCCAGCAGCCCCCACGGCGGGGAGGACAATTCCTACGAGCAGTACTTC TRBJ2-7 - TRBV4-3 -
CASSQSNEQFF TGTGCCAGCAGCCAATCAAATGAGCAGTTCTTC TRBJ2-1 - TRBV12-3/TRBV12-4 -
CASSVGDTSNQPQHF TGTGCCAGCAGCGTAGGGGACACTAGCAATCAGCCCCAGCATTTT TRBJ1-5 - TRBV9 -
CASSGESSGNTIYF TGTGCCAGCAGTGGGGAGTCCTCTGGAAACACCATATATTTT TRBJ1-3 few TRBV6-1 -
CASSSARDRSSNNEQFF TGTGCCAGCAGCTCCGCCCGGGACAGGTCCTCAAACAATGAGCAGTTCTTC TRBJ2-1 - TRBV2 TRBD1
CSVGRQGLYNEQFF TGCAGCGTGGGTAGACAGGGGCTCTACAATGAGCAGTTCTTC TRBJ2-1 few TRBV29-1 TRBD1
CASSVEGLDQETQYF TGTGCCAGCAGCGTAGAGGGACTAGATCAAGAGACCCAGTACTTC TRBJ2-5 many TRBV9 TRBD2
CASSLKGANAGELFF TGTGCCAGCAGTTTAAAGGGGGCGAACGCCGGGGAGCTGTTTTTT TRBJ2-2 - TRBV12-3/TRBV12-4 TRBD1
CAISSSGIPDTQYF TGTGCCATCAGCTCTAGCGGGATCCCAGATACGCAGTATTTT TRBJ2-3 - TRBV10-3 TRBD2
CASSVVSAGELFF TGTGCCAGCAGCGTAGTATCGGCCGGGGAGCTGTTTTTT TRBJ2-2 - TRBV9 -
CASSILRTDYNEQFF TGTGCCAGTAGTATATTGAGGACAGACTACAATGAGCAGTTCTTC TRBJ2-1 - TRBV19 -
CASSSNTDSEGYTF TGTGCCAGCAGCTCGAACACGGACAGTGAAGGCTACACCTTC TRBJ1-2 once TRBV7-9 -
CASSQEHTGELFF TGCGCCAGCAGCCAGGAGCACACCGGGGAGCTGTTTTTT TRBJ2-2 - TRBV10-1 -
CASSASGGYGYTF TGTGCCAGCAGCGCGTCGGGGGGCTATGGCTACACCTTC TRBJ1-2 - TRBV7-9 -